The 18 T cell receptor beta chains presented below share a single source sample, sequenced in a study of human T cells and chemical hapten exposure. Time point specified: patch test 3, about 24 weeks after DPC sensitization. The treatment was: therapeutic diphenylcyclopropenone sensitization with weekly scalp DPC. A single record per CDR3 protein comes from TCRdb applying MiXCR to the RACE reads. Here the sample spans roughly 200,000 distinct CDR3 sequences, about 22% being singletons. Source: whole blood, taken in connection with sensitization to the hapten diphenylcyclopropenone (DPC). These receptors all come from a woman between 40 and 55 years old with alopecia areata. Some clones in this sample may be carry-over from other donors' samples.

The rearrangement links TRBV7-2 to TRBJ2-7; tentative D call: TRBD1 (6 bases). Germline V gene sequence: CDR1 SGHTA, CDR2 FQGNSA. V was trimmed by 1 base and J by 6 bases, leaving 7 bases between them. The CDR3 sequence is 12 residues long. CDR3 in DNA: TGTGCCAGCAGCTTAGGAGGGGGCGAGCAGTACTTC. As protein: CASSLGGGEQYF.

The V gene is TRBV21-1, the J gene TRBJ2-2. TRBV21-1 is an annotated pseudogene. This CDR3 is 10 amino acids long. CDR3 region: CASGAGELFF. In DNA form, the CDR3 reads TGTGCCAGCGGGGCCGGGGAGCTGTTTTTT.

In its sample, this clonotype was seen many times. V gene TRBV6-4 combines with J gene TRBJ2-1; TRBD2 agrees at 10 bases. The CDR3 extends over 15 amino acids. The V segment lost 6 bases and the J segment 8 bases; nucleotides outside the gene matches: 10. CDR1 and CDR2 from the germline V gene are MRHNA and SNTAGT. Written as DNA, the CDR3 is TGTGCCAGCAGCGCCCTAGCGGGAGAGAGCGATGAGCAGTTCTTC. Amino acid sequence: CASSALAGESDEQFF.

This clonotype was observed a few times. The chain uses TRBV29-1 and TRBJ1-2; 8 positions agree with TRBD1. This CDR3 is built from 12 residues. Per germline, CDR1 SQVTM and CDR2 ANQGSEA. With 4 bases clipped from V and 6 bases from J, the junction kept 4 bases outside the gene matches. CDR3 in DNA: TGCAGCGTTGGACAGGGGCGCAATGGCTACACCTTC. Translated, it gives CSVGQGRNGYTF.

This clonotype was recorded a few times. V is TRBV20-1 and J is TRBJ2-3; TRBD1 or TRBD2 may be the D gene (5 bases each). Trimming shortened V by 3 bases and J by 6 bases, and 13 bases separated the two germline ends. This CDR3 comprises 13 residues. Germline V gene data show CDR1 as DFQATT and CDR2 as SNEGSKA (reference sequence). The CDR3 DNA sequence: TGCAGTGCTAGCGGGACCACCGGGGATACGCAGTATTTT. Translated, it gives CSASGTTGDTQYF.

This clonotype was seen repeatedly, ten times or more. The V and J genes are TRBV28 and TRBJ2-3, with D uncertain. Germline lookup yields CDR1 MDHEN and CDR2 SYDVKM. Trimming left V 6 bases short and J 2 bases short, with 3 bases between. This CDR3 region has 11 residues. In DNA form, the CDR3 reads TGTGCCAGCAGATACACAGATACGCAGTATTTT. This gives the protein CASRYTDTQYF.

The chain links TRBV7-2 to TRBJ2-7; D call uncertain. This CDR3 comprises 17 residues. Germline CDR1 reads SGHTA; CDR2 reads FQGNSA. The V gene lost 4 bases and the J gene lost 5 bases, with 24 bases spanning the gap. The CDR3 spells CASSSPGGSWGSHEQYF. The CDR3 nucleotides read TGTGCCAGCAGCTCCCCCGGCGGCTCGTGGGGATCGCACGAGCAGTACTTC.

Comment on this clonotype: This could be a read error, since a much larger clone is one nucleotide away. This chain joins TRBV9 and TRBJ2-5, with 11 bases fitting TRBD2. This CDR3 region has 15 residues. Germline CDR1 and CDR2: SGDLS and YYNGEE. The DNA of the CDR3 is TGTGCCAGCAGCGTATACACTAGCGGGAGTGAGACCCAGCACTTC. This codes for CASSVYTSGSETQHF.

This chain uses TRBV4-1 with TRBJ2-5; D call uncertain. With 0 bases removed from V and 4 bases from J, the gap between germline ends came to 6 bases. The germline V gene has CDR1 MGHRA and CDR2 YSYEKL. The CDR3 totals 13 residues. The CDR3 region is CASSQEWVETQYF. Here the CDR3 DNA reads TGCGCCAGCAGCCAAGAATGGGTAGAGACCCAGTACTTC.

The chain carries TRBV20-1 and TRBJ1-1; D gene ambiguous. V shed 6 bases and J shed 1 base, with 15 bases lying between them. The CDR3 totals 14 residues. The germline V gene encodes CDR1 DFQATT and CDR2 SNEGSKA (reference sequence). The CDR3 sequence: CSAPAPWGNTEAFF. For the CDR3, the DNA is TGCAGTGCCCCGGCCCCCTGGGGGAACACTGAAGCTTTCTTT.

This clonotype was counted a single time. CDR3 sequence: CSVAETPSRGYTF. The CDR3, as DNA: TGCAGCGTTGCCGAGACCCCCTCGAGGGGCTACACCTTC. The chain combines TRBV29-1 with TRBJ1-2; D remains ambiguous. V lost 4 bases and J 8 bases, leaving 17 bases between the germline ends. The CDR3 runs 13 residues. Germline CDR1 SQVTM, CDR2 ANQGSEA.

This clonotype occurred many times. V and J are TRBV5-1 and TRBJ2-1, with 11 bases that match TRBD2. After removal of 4 bases from V and 5 bases from J, the junction contained 5 bases not matched to a gene. CDR1 is SGHRS and CDR2 is YFSETQ in the germline V gene. This CDR3 has 15 residues. CDR3 sequence reads: CASSPLAGGDNEQFF. The CDR3, as DNA: TGCGCCAGCAGCCCTCTAGCGGGAGGTGACAATGAGCAGTTCTTC.

This clonotype was counted a few times. This chain connects TRBV7-6 to TRBJ2-5; D might be TRBD1 (6 bases). Germline CDR1 SGHVS, CDR2 FNYEAQ. Trimming took 4 bases from V and 5 from J, leaving 17 bases between them. This CDR3 spans 15 amino acids. Written as DNA, the CDR3 is TGTGCCAGCAGCTCAGGGGTAGTCGGTTTTGAGACCCAGTACTTC. Its translation: CASSSGVVGFETQYF.

In its sample, this clonotype was seen a few times. The V gene is TRBV29-1, the J gene TRBJ1-1; 9 bases line up with TRBD1. The CDR3 length is 12 residues. J gave up 5 bases and V 7 bases, and 5 bases lay outside the gene matches. CDR1 and CDR2 (germline): SQVTM, ANQGSEA. CDR3 nucleotide sequence: TGCAGCGCGGGACAGGGTAAGACTGAAGCTTTCTTT. Translated, it gives CSAGQGKTEAFF.

The chain combines TRBV10-3 with TRBJ2-3, with D possibly TRBD2 on 6 matching bases. Germline values: CDR1 ENHRY, CDR2 SYGVKD. The CDR3 is made up of 16 amino acids. The V end was cut by 6 bases, the J end by 0 bases, with 16 bases between. The CDR3 coding sequence is TGTGCCATCAGCCTCGGGGGTAGCGAGAGCACAGATACGCAGTATTTT. It is translated as CAISLGGSESTDTQYF.

CDR3 residues: CASSIQGVLVLNEKLFF. The CDR3 DNA is TGTGCCAGTAGTATCCAAGGCGTTTTGGTCCTGAATGAAAAACTGTTTTTT. V gene TRBV19 combines with J gene TRBJ1-4; no definite D call. Trimming cost V 3 bases and J 5 bases, with 19 bases left between them. This CDR3 has 17 residues. In germline, CDR1 is LNHDA, CDR2 SQIVND (reference sequence).

A note on this clonotype: Germline and junction disagree at one end, which may indicate a read error. The chain combines TRBV7-2 with TRBJ2-3; TRBD2 aligns across 11 bases. Germline V lookup: CDR1 SGHTA, CDR2 FQGNSA. There are 15 residues in the CDR3. The CDR3 DNA is TGTGCCAGCAGCCGTAGCGGGGGGGGCACATATACGCAGTATTTT. This translates into CASSRSGGGTYTQYF.

The V and J genes are TRBV12-3 or TRBV12-4 and TRBJ1-1, with TRBD1 as a possible D gene (5 bases). This CDR3 has 13 residues. The germline V and J ends were trimmed by 6 bases and 7 bases, with 15 bases remaining between them. The CDR3 bases are TGTGCCAGCAGGAGGGGTCAGCACCTTGAAGCTTTCTTT. Its protein product is CASRRGQHLEAFF.